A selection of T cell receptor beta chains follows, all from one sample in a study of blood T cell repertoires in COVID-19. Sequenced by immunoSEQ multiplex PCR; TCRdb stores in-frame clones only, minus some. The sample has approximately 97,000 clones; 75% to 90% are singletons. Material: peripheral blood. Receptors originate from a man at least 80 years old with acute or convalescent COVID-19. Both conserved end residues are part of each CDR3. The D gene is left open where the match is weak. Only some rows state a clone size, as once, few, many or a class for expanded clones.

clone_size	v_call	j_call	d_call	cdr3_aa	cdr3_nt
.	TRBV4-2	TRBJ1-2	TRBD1	CASSQGETGVYGYTF	TGTGCCAGCAGCCAAGGAGAAACAGGGGTCTATGGCTACACCTTC
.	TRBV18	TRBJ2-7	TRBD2	CASSPPPSGRDEQYF	TGTGCCAGCTCACCACCGCCTAGCGGGAGGGACGAGCAGTACTTC
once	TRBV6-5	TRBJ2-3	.	CASRRFETDTQYF	TGTGCCAGCAGACGTTTCGAGACAGATACGCAGTATTTT
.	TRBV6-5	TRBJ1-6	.	CASSRDFGSPLHF	TGTGCCAGCAGTCGGGACTTTGGTTCACCCCTCCACTTT
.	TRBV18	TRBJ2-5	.	CASSPQGSETQYF	TGTGCCAGCTCACCGCAGGGGTCGGAGACCCAGTACTTC
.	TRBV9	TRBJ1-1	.	CASSVGMDRNTEAFF	TGTGCCAGCAGCGTAGGAATGGACAGAAACACTGAAGCTTTCTTT
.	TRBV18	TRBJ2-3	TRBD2	CASSPPVAGVLSDTQYF	TGTGCCAGCTCACCACCCGTAGCGGGAGTTCTCTCCGATACGCAGTATTTT
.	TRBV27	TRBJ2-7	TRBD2	CASSSLAGAQYEQYF	TGTGCCAGCAGTTCGCTAGCGGGAGCGCAATACGAGCAGTACTTC
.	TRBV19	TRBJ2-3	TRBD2	CASRGTRNTDTQYF	TGTGCCAGTAGAGGGACTAGAAACACAGATACGCAGTATTTT
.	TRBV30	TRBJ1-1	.	CAWKAGHQGEAFF	TGTGCCTGGAAGGCAGGGCATCAGGGTGAAGCTTTCTTT
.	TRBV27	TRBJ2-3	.	CASSSIPRTLWGDTQYF	TGTGCCAGCAGTTCCATTCCTCGGACTTTGTGGGGAGATACGCAGTATTTT
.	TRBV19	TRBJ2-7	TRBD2	CASSIIFSGIEQYF	TGTGCCAGTAGTATTATCTTCAGCGGGATCGAGCAGTACTTC
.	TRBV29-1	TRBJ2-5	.	CSVALPRGPPEGTQYF	TGCAGCGTTGCATTGCCCCGGGGACCGCCGGAGGGGACCCAGTACTTC
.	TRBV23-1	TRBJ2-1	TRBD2	CASSQSASGRETSYNEQFF	TGCGCCAGCAGTCAATCTGCCAGCGGGAGGGAAACCTCCTACAATGAGCAGTTCTTC
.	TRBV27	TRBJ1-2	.	CASSRTAGGLGYTF	TGTGCCAGCAGTCGAACCGCCGGGGGTTTAGGCTACACCTTC
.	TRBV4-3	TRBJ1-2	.	CASARGGGNYGYTF	TGCGCCAGCGCCCGAGGCGGCGGTAACTATGGCTACACCTTC
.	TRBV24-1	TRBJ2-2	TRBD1	CATSAPGQGASGELFF	TGTGCCACCAGTGCTCCCGGACAGGGGGCTTCCGGGGAGCTGTTTTTT
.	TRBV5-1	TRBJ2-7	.	CASSSGLRSYEQYF	TGCGCCAGCAGCTCGGGACTCCGATCCTACGAGCAGTACTTC
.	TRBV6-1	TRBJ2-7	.	CASISAYEQYF	TGTGCCAGCATCTCCGCCTACGAGCAGTACTTC
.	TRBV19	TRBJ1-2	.	CASSIEVRDGYTF	TGTGCCAGTAGTATAGAAGTCCGCGATGGCTACACCTTC
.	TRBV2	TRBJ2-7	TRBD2	CASSEPGLASSYEQYF	TGTGCCAGCAGTGAACCGGGACTAGCGAGCTCCTACGAGCAGTACTTC
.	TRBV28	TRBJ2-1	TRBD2	CASRPAAGVFYNEQFF	TGTGCCAGCAGGCCTGCGGCGGGAGTTTTCTACAATGAGCAGTTCTTC
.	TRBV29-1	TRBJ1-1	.	CSVAVAGNTEAFF	TGCAGCGTTGCCGTGGCGGGCAACACTGAAGCTTTCTTT
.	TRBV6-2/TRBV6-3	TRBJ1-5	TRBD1	CASSYLPGQGFVQPQHF	TGTGCCAGCAGTTACCTGCCGGGACAGGGTTTTGTTCAGCCCCAGCATTTT
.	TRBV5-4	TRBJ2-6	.	CASSPGGTGANVLTF	TGTGCCAGCAGCCCTGGGGGCACTGGGGCCAACGTCCTGACTTTC
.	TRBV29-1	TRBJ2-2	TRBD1	CSVEETGGYSTGELFF	TGCAGCGTTGAAGAGACAGGGGGCTATAGCACCGGGGAGCTGTTTTTT
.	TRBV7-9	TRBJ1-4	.	CASSLATSATNEKLFF	TGTGCCAGCAGCTTAGCCACGTCAGCAACTAATGAAAAACTGTTTTTT
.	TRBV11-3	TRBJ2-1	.	CASSLFTGVYNEQFF	TGTGCCAGCAGCTTATTCACGGGAGTGTACAATGAGCAGTTCTTC
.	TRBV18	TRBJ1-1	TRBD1	CASSPDRGLNTEAFF	TGTGCCAGCTCACCGGACAGGGGGCTGAACACTGAAGCTTTCTTT
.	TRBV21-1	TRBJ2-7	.	CASSRGLAGEEQYF	TGTGCCAGCAGCCGAGGACTAGCGGGAGAGGAGCAGTACTTC
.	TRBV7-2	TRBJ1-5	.	CASSLVGSSNQPQHF	TGTGCCAGCAGCTTAGTCGGGTCTAGCAATCAGCCCCAGCATTTT
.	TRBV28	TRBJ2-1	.	CASVQEAYNEQFF	TGTGCCAGCGTACAGGAAGCCTACAATGAGCAGTTCTTC
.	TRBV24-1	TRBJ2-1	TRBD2	CATMRSGSGYEQFF	TGTGCCACCATGCGAAGCGGGAGCGGGTATGAGCAGTTCTTC
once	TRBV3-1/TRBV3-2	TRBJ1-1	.	CASSQVPGGYTEAFF	TGTGCCAGCAGCCAGGTCCCGGGGGGGTACACTGAAGCTTTCTTT
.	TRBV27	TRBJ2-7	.	CASRRDGLYEQYF	TGTGCCAGCAGGCGGGATGGGCTCTACGAGCAGTACTTC
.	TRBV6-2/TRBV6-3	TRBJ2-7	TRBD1	CASSFRTGMPSYEQYF	TGTGCCAGCAGCTTTCGGACAGGGATGCCCTCCTACGAGCAGTACTTC
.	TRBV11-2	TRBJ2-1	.	CASSLVGGANSYNEQFF	TGTGCCAGCAGCTTAGTCGGGGGAGCAAACTCCTACAATGAGCAGTTCTTC
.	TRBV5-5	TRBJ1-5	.	CASSPLDQPQHF	TGTGCCAGCAGCCCCCTAGATCAGCCCCAGCATTTT
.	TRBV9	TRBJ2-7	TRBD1	CASSASTGLYEQYF	TGTGCCAGCAGCGCTTCGACAGGGCTCTACGAGCAGTACTTC
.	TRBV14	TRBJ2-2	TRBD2	CASSQDTRTSANTGELFF	TGTGCCAGCAGCCAAGATACCCGGACTAGCGCGAACACCGGGGAGCTGTTTTTT
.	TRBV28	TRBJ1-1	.	CASSFGTFPKRLEAFF	TGTGCCAGCAGTTTTGGGACTTTCCCCAAACGTCTTGAAGCTTTCTTT
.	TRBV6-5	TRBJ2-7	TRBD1	CASSRTGHTYEQYF	TGTGCCAGCAGTCGGACAGGGCATACCTACGAGCAGTACTTC
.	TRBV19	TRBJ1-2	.	CASSIQAIYGYTF	TGTGCCAGTAGTATCCAGGCCATCTATGGCTACACCTTC
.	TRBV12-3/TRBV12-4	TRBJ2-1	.	CASGKTGNNEQFF	TGTGCCAGCGGAAAGACAGGAAACAATGAGCAGTTCTTC
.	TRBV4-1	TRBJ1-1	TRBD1	CASSQPGQGMNTEAFF	TGCGCCAGCAGCCAACCGGGACAGGGGATGAACACTGAAGCTTTCTTT
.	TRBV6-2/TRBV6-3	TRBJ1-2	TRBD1	CASSYTTGQGGNYGYTF	TGTGCCAGCAGTTACACCACGGGACAGGGAGGCAACTATGGCTACACCTTC
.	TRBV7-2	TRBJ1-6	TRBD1	CASSLLPGQYNSPLHF	TGTGCCAGCAGCTTGTTACCGGGACAGTATAATTCACCCCTCCACTTT
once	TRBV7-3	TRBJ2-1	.	CASSAGIRSSYNEQFF	TGTGCCAGCAGTGCAGGGATTAGAAGCTCCTACAATGAGCAGTTCTTC
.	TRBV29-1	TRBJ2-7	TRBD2	CSVRGRSGSPYEQYF	TGCAGCGTTCGAGGACGGAGCGGGAGCCCCTACGAGCAGTACTTC
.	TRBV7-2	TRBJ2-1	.	CASSPSVGGNEQFF	TGTGCCAGCAGCCCCTCGGTGGGGGGCAATGAGCAGTTCTTC
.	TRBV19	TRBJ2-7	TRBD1	CASSIRDSPKLGGQYF	TGTGCCAGTAGTATCAGGGACAGCCCCAAGCTTGGCGGGCAGTACTTC
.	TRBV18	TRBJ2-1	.	CASSPAGSYNEQFF	TGTGCCAGCTCCCCCGCGGGCTCCTACAATGAGCAGTTCTTC
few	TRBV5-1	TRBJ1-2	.	CASSLGRGIGYTF	TGCGCCAGCAGCTTGGGTCGAGGGATTGGCTACACCTTC